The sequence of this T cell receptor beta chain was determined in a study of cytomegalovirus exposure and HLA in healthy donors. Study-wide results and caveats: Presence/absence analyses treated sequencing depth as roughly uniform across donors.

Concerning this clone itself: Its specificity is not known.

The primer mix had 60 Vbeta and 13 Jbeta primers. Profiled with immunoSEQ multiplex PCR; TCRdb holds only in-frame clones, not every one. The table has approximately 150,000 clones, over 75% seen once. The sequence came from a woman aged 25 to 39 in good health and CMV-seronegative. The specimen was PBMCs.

The CDR3 DNA reads TGCGCCAGCAGCTGGGGACAGGGTGATCAGCCCCAGCATTTT. Its protein product is CASSWGQGDQPQHF. This chain uses TRBV5-1 with TRBJ1-5, with 9 bases aligning to TRBD1. Germline CDR1 reads SGHRS; CDR2 reads YFSETQ. With 3 bases clipped from V and 5 bases from J, the junction kept 3 bases outside the gene matches. This CDR3 comprises 14 residues.